Sequencing of this TCR beta chain was carried out in a study of T cells after yellow fever vaccination. Template switching by 5'RACE produced TCR cDNA, adding a universal primer site and UMIs. TCRdb itself ran the 5' RACE reads through MiXCR, one entry per CDR3 protein. Here the sample spans approximately 580,000 distinct CDR3 sequences, roughly a sixth being singletons. This clonotype showed up just a few times. The antigen is unknown. Study-wide findings and caveats: Sorted repertoires could include abundant contaminating clonotypes from bulk cells. Across the CD4 and CD8 compartments, a small share of clonotypes was present in both. Booster sampling recovered most clones from primary vaccination (roughly 97% CD4, around 90% CD8).

The CDR3 is 12 residues long. Trimming cost V 1 base and J 6 bases, with 5 bases left between them. Germline-derived CDR1 and CDR2 are LNHDA and SQIVND (reference sequence). The sequence was collected from a man between 18 and 35 years old who received the YFV17D yellow fever vaccine. This specimen was PBMCs, taken around 5 days after the first yellow fever vaccination. This chain links TRBV19 with TRBJ2-3; D is ambiguous. CDR3 bases: TGTGCCAGTAGTATAGTAGGGGATACGCAGTATTTT. Protein: CASSIVGDTQYF.